The 3 T cell receptor beta chains below come from one sample, sequenced in a study of lymphopenia after photon versus proton radiotherapy. The protocol was immunoSEQ multiplex PCR, while the TCRdb copy is restricted to in-frame clones and leaves out a portion. This sample has about 12,000 clones, with about 89% found just once. Sequenced material: peripheral blood, taken from a patient treated with proton-based radiotherapy. All receptors derive from a man in his 60s with pancreatic cancer.

The chain carries TRBV2 and TRBJ2-3, with 7 bases matching TRBD1. Trimming cost V 5 bases and J 2 bases; bases outside gene matches: 10. Per the germline V gene, CDR1 is SNHLY and CDR2 is FYNNEI. The CDR3 spans 16 residues. CDR3 coding DNA: TGTGCCAGCAGTTCTGCCTCGGGACAGAACACAGATACGCAGTATTTT. Protein sequence: CASSSASGQNTDTQYF.

The rearrangement uses TRBV2 and TRBJ2-6; no clear D gene. From germline, CDR1 is SNHLY and CDR2 FYNNEI. The CDR3 contains 15 residues. The V end lost 6 bases, the J end lost 11 bases, and 20 bases lay between the germline ends. CDR3 loop: CASSANPGPVDVLTF. CDR3 coding DNA: TGTGCCAGCAGCGCTAACCCCGGACCGGTGGACGTCCTGACTTTC.

The V call is TRBV7-3, the J call TRBJ2-2, with D possibly being TRBD1 or TRBD2 (6 bases each). Germline values: CDR1 SGHTA, CDR2 FQGTGA. V dropped 8 bases and J dropped 2 bases, with 24 bases sitting between them. The CDR3 covers 18 residues. CDR3 loop: CASGSPPWGAANTGELFF. CDR3 DNA: TGTGCCAGCGGATCTCCTCCCTGGGGGGCCGCAAACACCGGGGAGCTGTTTTTT. The full variable domain, rest sourced from reference TRBV7-3 and TRBJ2-2, is GAGVSQTPSNKVTEKGKYVELRCDPISGHTALYWYRQSLGQGPEFLIYFQGTGAADDSGLPNDRFFAVRPEGSVSTLKIQRTERGDSAVYLCASGSPPWGAANTGELFFGEGSRLTVL.